Sequencing of this T cell receptor (beta chain) was carried out in a study of tumor-infiltrating lymphocytes in primary liver carcinoma. Study overall: Samples returned roughly 3.65 to 7.13 million productive TCRbeta reads, a yield that was similar across tissue types.

The germline gives CDR1 SGHRS, CDR2 YFSETQ. With V trimmed by 0 bases and J by 7 bases, 5 bases remained unmatched. This CDR3 contains 15 residues. Researchers generated TCR beta cDNA from about 500 ng of total RNA, relying on a constant-region primer. ARM-PCR, slightly modified, supplied the TCR beta libraries through three nested multiplex PCR rounds. Forward primers for TRBV1-TRBV30 and a C-beta reverse primer served the first two PCR rounds, at about 10 cycles each. MiXCR, applied by TCRdb to the multiplex PCR reads, yields one record per CDR3 protein. Found here are almost 200,000 distinct CDR3 sequences, roughly 61% of them singletons; the top ten hold roughly 7%. Germline DNA was extracted alongside blood RNA, which was obtained from unsorted whole blood. Patients showed chronic HBV infection and an absence of prior treatment.

The sample comprised peripheral blood. This sequence was found in a woman in her fifties or sixties with primary liver carcinoma and hepatitis B virus infection. V is TRBV5-1 and J is TRBJ2-1; 9 bases fit TRBD2. CDR3 sequence reads: CASSLVVAGVNEQFF. Written as DNA, the CDR3 is TGCGCCAGCAGCTTGGTGGTAGCGGGAGTGAATGAGCAGTTCTTC. Drawing the rest from reference TRBV5-1 and TRBJ2-1, the complete variable domain is KAGVTQTPRYLIKTRGQQVTLSCSPISGHRSVSWYQQTPGQGLQFLFEYFSETQRNKGNFPGRFSGRQFSNSRSEMNVSTLELGDSALYLCASSLVVAGVNEQFFGPGTRLTVL.